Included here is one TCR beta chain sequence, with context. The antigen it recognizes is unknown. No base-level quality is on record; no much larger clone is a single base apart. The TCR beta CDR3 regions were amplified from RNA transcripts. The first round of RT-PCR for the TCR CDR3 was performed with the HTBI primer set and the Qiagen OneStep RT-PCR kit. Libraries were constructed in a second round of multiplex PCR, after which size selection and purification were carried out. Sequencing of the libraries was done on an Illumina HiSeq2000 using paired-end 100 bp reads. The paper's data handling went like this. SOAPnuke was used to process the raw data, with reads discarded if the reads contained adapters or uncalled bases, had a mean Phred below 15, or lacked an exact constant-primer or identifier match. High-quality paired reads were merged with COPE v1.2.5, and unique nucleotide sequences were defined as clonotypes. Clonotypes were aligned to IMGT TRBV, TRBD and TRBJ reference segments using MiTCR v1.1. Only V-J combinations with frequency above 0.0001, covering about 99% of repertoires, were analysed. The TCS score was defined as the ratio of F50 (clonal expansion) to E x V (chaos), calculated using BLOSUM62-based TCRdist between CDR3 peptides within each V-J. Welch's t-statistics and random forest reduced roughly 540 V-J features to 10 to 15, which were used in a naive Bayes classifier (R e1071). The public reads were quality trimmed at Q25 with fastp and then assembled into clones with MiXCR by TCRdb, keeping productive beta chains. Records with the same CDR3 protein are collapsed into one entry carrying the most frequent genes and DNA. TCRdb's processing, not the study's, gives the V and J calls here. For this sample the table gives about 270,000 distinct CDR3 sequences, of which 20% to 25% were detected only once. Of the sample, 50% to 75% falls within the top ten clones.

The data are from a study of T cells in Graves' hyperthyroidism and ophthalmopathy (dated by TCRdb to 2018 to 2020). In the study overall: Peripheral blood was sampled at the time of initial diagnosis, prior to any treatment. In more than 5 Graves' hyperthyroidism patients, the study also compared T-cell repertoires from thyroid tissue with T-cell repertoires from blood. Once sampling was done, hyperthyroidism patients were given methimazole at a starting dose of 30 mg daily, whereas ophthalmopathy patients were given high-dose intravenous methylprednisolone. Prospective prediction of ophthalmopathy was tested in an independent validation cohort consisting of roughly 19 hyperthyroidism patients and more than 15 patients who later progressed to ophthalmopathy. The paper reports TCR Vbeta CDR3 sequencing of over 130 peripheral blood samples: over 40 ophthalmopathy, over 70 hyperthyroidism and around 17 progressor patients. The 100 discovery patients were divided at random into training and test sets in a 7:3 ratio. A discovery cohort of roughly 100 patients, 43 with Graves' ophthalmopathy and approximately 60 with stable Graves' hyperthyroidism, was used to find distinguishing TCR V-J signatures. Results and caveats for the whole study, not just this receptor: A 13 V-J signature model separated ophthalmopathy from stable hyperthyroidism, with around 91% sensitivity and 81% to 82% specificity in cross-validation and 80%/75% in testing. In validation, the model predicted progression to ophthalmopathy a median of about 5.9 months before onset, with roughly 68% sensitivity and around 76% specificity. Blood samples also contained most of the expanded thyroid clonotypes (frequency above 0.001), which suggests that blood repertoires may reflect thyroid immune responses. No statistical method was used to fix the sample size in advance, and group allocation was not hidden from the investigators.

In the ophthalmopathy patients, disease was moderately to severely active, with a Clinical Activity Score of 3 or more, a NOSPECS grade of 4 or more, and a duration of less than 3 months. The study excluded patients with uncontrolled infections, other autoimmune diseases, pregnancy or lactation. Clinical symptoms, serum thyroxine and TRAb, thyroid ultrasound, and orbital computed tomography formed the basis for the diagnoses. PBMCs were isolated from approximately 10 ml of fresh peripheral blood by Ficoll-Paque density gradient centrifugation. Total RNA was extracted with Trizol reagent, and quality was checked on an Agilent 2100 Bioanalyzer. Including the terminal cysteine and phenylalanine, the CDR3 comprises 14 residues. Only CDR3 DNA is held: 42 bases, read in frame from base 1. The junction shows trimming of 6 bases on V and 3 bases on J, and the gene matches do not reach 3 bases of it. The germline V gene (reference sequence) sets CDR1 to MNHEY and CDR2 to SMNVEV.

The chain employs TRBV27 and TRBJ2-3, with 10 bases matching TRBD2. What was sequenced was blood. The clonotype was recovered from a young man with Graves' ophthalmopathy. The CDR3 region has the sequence CASRDSGRTDTQYF. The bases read TGTGCCAGCAGGGATAGCGGGAGGACAGATACGCAGTATTTT.